This T cell receptor (beta chain) appears in the sequencing data of a study of beta chain features in type 1 diabetes. This CDR3 is built from 14 residues. Germline V gene sequence: CDR1 SNHLY, CDR2 FYNNEI. V gave up 6 bases and J gave up 2 bases; unmatched junction bases: 3. There are a few counts of this clone. Expressed TCRB transcripts were sequenced because the isolated RNA had all been reverse transcribed beforehand. Clones were sequenced by immunoSEQ multiplex PCR, and TCRdb holds only the in-frame ones, with some missing. The table lists 300,000 to 400,000 clones, around 12% of them singletons.

This TCR was recovered from a man between 18 and 35 years old in good health. Sequencing was done on a sample of naive CD4+ T cells from blood. The chain joins TRBV2 to TRBJ2-5; 10 positions match TRBD2. Written as DNA, the CDR3 is TGTGCCAGCAGACCGGGACTAGCGCAAGAGACCCAGTACTTC. Protein: CASRPGLAQETQYF. The complete variable domain, with remaining parts taken from reference TRBV2 and TRBJ2-5, reads EPEVTQTPSHQVTQMGQEVILRCVPISNHLYFYWYRQILGQKVEFLVSFYNNEISEKSEIFDDQFSVERPDGSNFTLKIRSTKLEDSAMYFCASRPGLAQETQYFGPGTRLLVL.